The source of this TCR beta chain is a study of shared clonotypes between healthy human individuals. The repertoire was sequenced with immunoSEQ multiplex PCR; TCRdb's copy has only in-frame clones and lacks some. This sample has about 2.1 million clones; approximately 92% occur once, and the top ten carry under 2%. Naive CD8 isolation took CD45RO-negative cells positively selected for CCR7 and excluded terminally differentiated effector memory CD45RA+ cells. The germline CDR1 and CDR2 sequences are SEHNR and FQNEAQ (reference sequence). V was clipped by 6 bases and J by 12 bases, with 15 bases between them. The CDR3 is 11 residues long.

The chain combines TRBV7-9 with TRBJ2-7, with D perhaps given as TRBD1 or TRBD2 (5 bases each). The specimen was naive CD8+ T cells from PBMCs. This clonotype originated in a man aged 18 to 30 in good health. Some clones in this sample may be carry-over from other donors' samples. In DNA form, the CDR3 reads TGTGCCAGCAGTTCCGGGACGGGTGCGTACTTC. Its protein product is CASSSGTGAYF.